The 23 T cell receptor beta chains below come from one sample, sequenced in a study of regulatory T cells in long-lasting Graves disease. Building of the TCR beta libraries involved iRepertoire HTBI primers and Arm-PCR of CDR3 regions. TCRdb re-analysed the multiplex PCR reads in MiXCR, keeping a single row per CDR3 protein. This table holds approximately 460,000 distinct CDR3 sequences, over 15% found once. Indicated time point: newly diagnosed GD, antithyroid drugs for less than 3 months. Isolated PBMC RNA provided the starting material for the TCR library. These same records also appear under a second study, on T cells in Graves' hyperthyroidism and ophthalmopathy.

The sequencing here drew on peripheral blood mononuclear cells (PBMCs), taken at new diagnosis, from a patient treated with antithyroid drugs. These receptors were obtained from a woman under 40 with Graves disease.

This clonotype was observed once. This rearrangement joins TRBV27 to TRBJ1-2; perhaps TRBD1 as D (6 bases). V lost 6 bases and J lost 8, with 22 bases in between. Per germline, CDR1 MNHEY and CDR2 SMNVEV (reference sequence). The CDR3 loop spans 15 amino acids. This CDR3 reads CASSLYPTGPGGYTF. In DNA, the CDR3 is TGTGCCAGCAGCCTCTACCCGACAGGTCCTGGGGGCTACACCTTC.

Ten or more counts support this clonotype. This chain connects TRBV7-6 to TRBJ1-5; possible D gene TRBD1, 5 bases. Germline CDR1 SGHVS, CDR2 FNYEAQ. Trimming pared 8 bases from V and 4 bases from J, leaving 12 bases between. The CDR3 sequence is 13 residues long. This CDR3 is CASGRGENQPQHF. The CDR3 DNA follows: TGTGCCAGCGGCAGAGGGGAAAATCAGCCCCAGCATTTT.

This clonotype was found a few times. V gene TRBV19 combines with J gene TRBJ1-5; 7 nucleotides match TRBD1. V lost 4 bases to trimming and J lost 4 bases; unmatched junction nucleotides: 7. The CDR3 is 15 amino acids. CDR1 is LNHDA and CDR2 is SQIVND in the germline V gene (reference sequence). The CDR3 here is CASSNSGTENQPQHF. In DNA form, the CDR3 reads TGTGCCAGTAGTAACAGCGGGACAGAAAATCAGCCCCAGCATTTT.

In regard to this clonotype: Possible read error: a much larger clone is one base away. The chain uses TRBV24-1 and TRBJ2-1, with 11 bases identical to TRBD2. The CDR3 consists of 16 residues. Looked up from germline, CDR1 is KGHDR and CDR2 is SFDVKD. DNA of the CDR3: TGTGCCACCAGTGATTTGACTAGCGGGAGTAGGAATGAGCAGTCCTTC. Protein sequence: CATSDLTSGSRNEQSF.

In this sample, this clonotype turned up many times. The chain couples TRBV10-3 to TRBJ2-5; D call uncertain. The V end was cut by 3 bases, the J end by 5 bases, with 13 bases between. Germline V lookup: CDR1 ENHRY, CDR2 SYGVKD. The CDR3 contains 14 residues. The CDR3 loop is CAISEAGPWETQYF. In DNA, the CDR3 is TGTGCCATCAGTGAAGCAGGTCCATGGGAGACCCAGTACTTC.

This chain connects TRBV20-1 to TRBJ1-5, with TRBD1 as a possible D gene (6 bases). Germline CDR1 is DFQATT and CDR2 is SNEGSKA (reference sequence). The CDR3 contains 13 residues. Trimming took 6 bases from V and 4 from J, leaving 13 bases between them. Here the CDR3 reads CSAPGQGNQPQHF. For the CDR3, the DNA is TGCAGTGCACCGGGGCAGGGGAATCAGCCCCAGCATTTT.

This clonotype was counted many times. The V and J genes are TRBV3-1 and TRBJ2-7, with TRBD2 matching 12 bases. V was clipped by 5 bases and J by 0 bases; unmatched bases: 5. This CDR3 contains 16 residues. Germline assignment: CDR1 LGHDT and CDR2 YNNKEL (reference sequence). CDR3 in amino acids: CASSSRTSGNSYEQYF. CDR3 bases: TGTGCCAGCAGCTCCCGGACTAGCGGGAACTCCTACGAGCAGTACTTC.

The genes are TRBV15 and TRBJ2-1; possible D gene TRBD2, 5 bases. CDR3 length: 17 amino acids. Germline V gene sequence: CDR1 LNHNV, CDR2 YYDKDF (reference sequence). The ends were cut back, 0 bases at V and 7 bases at J, with 19 bases in the middle. The CDR3 here is CATSRDRGDSTGNEQFF. The CDR3 DNA reads TGTGCCACCAGCAGAGATCGAGGAGACTCGACGGGGAATGAGCAGTTCTTC.

This clonotype has at least ten counts. The rearrangement uses TRBV28 and TRBJ1-4; D perhaps matches TRBD1 (6 bases). Per germline, CDR1 MDHEN and CDR2 SYDVKM. The CDR3 covers 14 residues. V was trimmed by 3 bases and J by 2 bases, leaving 7 bases between them. CDR3 sequence (DNA): TGTGCCAGCAGTTTTGGGGGCACTAATGAAAAACTGTTTTTT. It translates to CASSFGGTNEKLFF.

This clonotype was observed a few times. A read error is possible here, since a much larger clone lies one base away. The V call is TRBV28, the J call TRBJ2-7, with D uncertain. This CDR3 region has 11 residues. CDR1 and CDR2 from the germline V gene are MDHEN and SYDVKM. The CDR3 reads CASSQNYGQYF. CDR3 in DNA: TGTGCCAGCAGCCAGAACTACGGGCAGTACTTC.

This clonotype was detected many times. The junction departs from germline at one end; a sequencing error may be responsible. The gene calls are TRBV12-3 or TRBV12-4 and TRBJ1-6; D is unresolved. The CDR3 spans 12 residues. This CDR3 is CASSSSNSPLHF. CDR3 nucleotides: TGTGCCAGCAGTTCCTCTAATTCACCCCTCCACTTT.

The chain links TRBV6-4 to TRBJ2-1, with a weak D call TRBD2 (5 bases). CDR1 and CDR2 (germline): MRHNA, SNTAGT. This CDR3 is 15 amino acids long. V was shortened by 5 bases and J by 10 bases, with 21 bases between the two germline ends. The CDR3 here is CASSLSLAVIGEQFF. The CDR3 region has the DNA TGTGCCAGCAGTTTAAGTCTAGCTGTAATAGGCGAGCAGTTCTTC.

This clonotype has more than one count but fewer than ten. V gene TRBV11-3 combines with J gene TRBJ2-1; D is possibly TRBD1 (6 bases). CDR1 is SGHNT, CDR2 YENEEA, per germline. The CDR3 runs to 14 residues. V was trimmed by 6 bases and J by 9 bases, leaving 18 bases between them. In DNA form, the CDR3 reads TGTGCCAGCAGTCCGGGACAAACGGGCGGTGAGCAGTTCTTC. This sequence encodes CASSPGQTGGEQFF.

This clonotype was observed many times. The chain joins TRBV2 to TRBJ2-7; D may be TRBD1 (7 bases). The germline V and J ends were trimmed by 6 bases and 2 bases, with 17 bases remaining between them. The CDR3 length is 15 residues. Germline CDR1 is SNHLY and CDR2 is FYNNEI. CDR3 nucleotide sequence: TGTGCCAGCAGAGTTGACAGGGAGGTCGCCTACGAGCAGTACTTC. It specifies CASRVDREVAYEQYF.

This clonotype was counted a few times. V gene TRBV28 combines with J gene TRBJ2-3, with D possibly being TRBD1 or TRBD2 (6 bases each). The germline V gene encodes CDR1 MDHEN and CDR2 SYDVKM. The CDR3 is 15 residues long. Trimming pared 4 bases from V and 11 bases from J, leaving 22 bases between. The CDR3 is CASSCQRAPRGKQYF. The CDR3, as DNA: TGTGCCAGCAGTTGTCAGCGGGCCCCCAGGGGTAAGCAGTATTTT.

The J gene is TRBJ2-1, the V gene TRBV9; 8 bases align to TRBD1. This CDR3 has 15 amino acids. V lost 0 bases, J lost 8 bases, and 7 bases stayed unmatched. Germline CDR1 SGDLS, CDR2 YYNGEE. The CDR3 spells CASSVARTGLDEQFF. CDR3 coding DNA: TGTGCCAGCAGCGTAGCAAGGACAGGGTTAGATGAGCAGTTCTTC.

The chain combines TRBV7-9 with TRBJ2-7; D gene uncertain. The CDR3 totals 14 residues. CDR1 and CDR2 from the germline V gene are SEHNR and FQNEAQ (reference sequence). Trimming stripped 1 base from V and 5 bases from J, with 12 bases between. CDR3 sequence reads: CASSLVGLADEQYF. CDR3 coding DNA: TGTGCCAGCAGCTTAGTAGGTCTCGCTGACGAGCAGTACTTC.

Notes on this clonotype: A much more abundant neighbour one base away suggests this may be a read error. Because it lacks the conserved phenylalanine or tryptophan at the end, this CDR3 is likely a read error. J is TRBJ2-5 and V is TRBV6-1; 7 bases align to TRBD1. CDR1 is MNHNS and CDR2 is SASEGT in the germline V gene. This CDR3 contains 14 residues. This chain's CDR3 is CAISASTGTETQYL. CDR3 coding DNA: TGTGCCATCAGTGCTTCGACAGGGACAGAGACCCAGTACCTC.

This clonotype has a count of ten or more. The CDR3 sequence is CASRYGASGGETQYF. CDR3 DNA sequence: TGCGCCAGCCGCTACGGGGCTAGCGGGGGAGAGACCCAGTACTTC. J is TRBJ2-5 and V is TRBV5-1, with 10 bases lining up with TRBD2. V shed 7 bases, J shed 4 bases, and the junction held 10 bases outside the gene matches. Germline CDR1 SGHRS, CDR2 YFSETQ. The CDR3 extends over 15 amino acids.

This clonotype was recorded at least ten times. The junction shows a germline mismatch at one end, possibly a read error. The rearrangement joins TRBV6-1 to TRBJ1-5, with D perhaps matching TRBD1 (5 bases). Per germline, CDR1 MNHNS and CDR2 SASEGT. CDR3 length: 13 amino acids. Here the CDR3 DNA reads TGTGCCAGCAGAGAAGGGGTCAATCAGCCCCAGCATTTT. It codes for CASREGVNQPQHF.

This clonotype was counted at least ten times. V and J are TRBV11-1 and TRBJ2-1; D perhaps matches TRBD2 (5 bases). Per the germline V gene, CDR1 is SGHAT and CDR2 is FQDESV (reference sequence). The CDR3 consists of 15 residues. Trimming shortened V by 0 bases and J by 2 bases, and 8 bases separated the two germline ends. CDR3 DNA: TGTGCCAGCAGCTTAGCGTTACTAGCCTACAATGAGCAGTTCTTC. Protein product: CASSLALLAYNEQFF. The full variable domain, with the rest looked up from reference TRBV11-1 and TRBJ2-1, is EAEVAQSPRYKITEKSQAVAFWCDPISGHATLYWYRQILGQGPELLVQFQDESVVDDSQLPKDRFSAERLKGVDSTLKIQPAELGDSAMYLCASSLALLAYNEQFFGPGTRLTVL.

Written as DNA, the CDR3 is TGTGCCAGCAGTTTGACCCCCTATGGCTACACCTTC. Residues: CASSLTPYGYTF. The chain carries TRBV12-3 or TRBV12-4 and TRBJ1-2; no firm D call. The CDR3 has 12 residues. The V end lost 3 bases, the J end lost 4 bases, and 6 bases lay between the germline ends.

This clonotype was seen repeatedly, ten times or more. The V and J genes are TRBV15 and TRBJ1-5, with D uncertain. Germline CDR1 reads LNHNV; CDR2 reads YYDKDF (reference sequence). The CDR3 spans 16 residues. V lost 0 bases to trimming and J lost 2 bases, with 11 bases between them. The CDR3 bases are TGTGCCACCAGCAGAGAAAGATATTCGGGCAATCAGCCCCAGCATTTT. This translates into CATSRERYSGNQPQHF.